This passage covers 32 T cell receptor beta chains from one sample sequenced in a study of CD8 T cells in ankylosing spondylitis. One entry per CDR3 protein, called by TCRdb with MiXCR from the 5' RACE reads. The sample records 200,000 to 250,000 distinct CDR3 sequences, roughly 10% being singletons. Source material: blood, either unsorted or a sorted T cell fraction (not recorded which). The receptor set was obtained from a male donor with ankylosing spondylitis or in good health (not recorded which).

This clonotype was detected many times. The J gene is TRBJ2-3, the V gene TRBV5-1; D is unclear. Per germline, CDR1 SGHRS and CDR2 YFSETQ. The CDR3 spans 14 residues. Trimming took off 0 bases at V and 0 bases at J, with 5 bases between the two ends. CDR3 DNA: TGCGCCAGCAGCTTGGACAGTAGCACAGATACGCAGTATTTT. It encodes CASSLDSSTDTQYF.

This chain connects TRBV4-1 to TRBJ2-3; D gene uncertain. This CDR3 comprises 12 residues. Germline CDR1 is MGHRA and CDR2 is YSYEKL. Trimming shortened V by 4 bases and J by 7 bases, and 9 bases separated the two germline ends. This CDR3 is CASSPSGYTQYF. For the CDR3, the DNA is TGCGCCAGCAGCCCCTCCGGGTATACGCAGTATTTT.

V is TRBV7-9 and J is TRBJ2-7, with no clear D. From germline, CDR1 is SEHNR and CDR2 FQNEAQ (reference sequence). V dropped 7 bases and J dropped 3 bases, with 19 bases sitting between them. The CDR3 is 15 amino acids. CDR3 in amino acids: CASNRHDGSYYEQYF. CDR3 coding DNA: TGTGCCAGCAACCGTCATGACGGGTCATACTACGAGCAGTACTTC.

This clonotype was observed a handful of times. This chain connects TRBV27 to TRBJ1-1; 7 bases fit TRBD1. The V segment lost 5 bases and the J segment 1 base; nucleotides outside the gene matches: 4. Germline CDR1 and CDR2: MNHEY and SMNVEV (reference sequence). The CDR3 length is 14 residues. The CDR3 protein is CASSPTGTNTEAFF. The DNA for the CDR3 is TGTGCCAGCAGTCCGACAGGGACGAACACTGAAGCTTTCTTT.

V and J are TRBV5-1 and TRBJ2-2, with D uncertain. CDR1 is SGHRS and CDR2 is YFSETQ in the germline V gene. The CDR3 covers 12 residues. The ends were cut back, 4 bases at V and 8 bases at J, with 9 bases in the middle. The CDR3 nucleotides are TGCGCCAGCAGCACGAGCCGGGGGGAGCTGTTTTTT. This gives the protein CASSTSRGELFF.

CDR3 nucleotides: TGCGCCAGCAGCCACCGGGACAGGGGGGCGAACACTGAAGCTTTCTTT. Its translation is CASSHRDRGANTEAFF. V and J are TRBV5-1 and TRBJ1-1; 11 nucleotides align to TRBD1. The CDR3 length is 16 residues. The V segment lost 4 bases and the J segment 1 base; nucleotides outside the gene matches: 6. Germline assignment: CDR1 SGHRS and CDR2 YFSETQ. The complete variable domain, with remaining parts taken from reference TRBV5-1 and TRBJ1-1, reads KAGVTQTPRYLIKTRGQQVTLSCSPISGHRSVSWYQQTPGQGLQFLFEYFSETQRNKGNFPGRFSGRQFSNSRSEMNVSTLELGDSALYLCASSHRDRGANTEAFFGQGTRLTVV.

This clonotype appeared many times. V usage is TRBV12-3 or TRBV12-4 and J usage is TRBJ1-1; TRBD1 aligns across 7 bases. V lost 5 bases, J lost 0 bases, and 3 bases stayed unmatched. This CDR3 comprises 14 residues. CDR3 residues: CASSRDSLNTEAFF. Here the CDR3 DNA reads TGTGCCAGCAGTCGGGACAGTCTGAACACTGAAGCTTTCTTT.

The chain joins TRBV5-1 to TRBJ1-4, with a weak D call TRBD1 (5 bases). The CDR3 consists of 15 residues. Germline CDR1 SGHRS, CDR2 YFSETQ. V dropped 0 bases and J dropped 6 bases, with 12 bases sitting between them. This CDR3 reads CASSLAGALDEKLFF. In DNA form, the CDR3 reads TGCGCCAGCAGCTTGGCTGGGGCGCTGGATGAAAAACTGTTTTTT.

This clonotype has a count of ten or more. V and J are TRBV24-1 and TRBJ1-1; D gene unclear. The CDR3 spans 14 residues. Trimming removed 2 bases from V and 1 base from J, with 7 bases in between. The germline gives CDR1 KGHDR, CDR2 SFDVKD. The CDR3 nucleotides are TGTGCCACCAGTGATTCCCGACAGAACACTGAAGCTTTCTTT. It is translated as CATSDSRQNTEAFF.

Ten or more counts support this clonotype. This chain joins TRBV7-8 and TRBJ2-3; perhaps D is TRBD1 or TRBD2 (7 bases each). The ends were cut back, 5 bases at V and 7 bases at J, with 19 bases in the middle. Germline-derived CDR1 and CDR2 are SGHVS and FQNEAQ. The CDR3 contains 15 residues. The CDR3 DNA sequence: TGTGCCAGCAGCCAGGGGGGGGAACCTTATAATACGCAGTATTTT. This translates into CASSQGGEPYNTQYF.

Ten or more counts support this clonotype. This rearrangement joins TRBV5-1 to TRBJ2-7, with D maybe TRBD1 (5 bases). The CDR3 length is 13 residues. Trimming stripped 3 bases from V and 7 bases from J, with 14 bases between. Germline CDR1 and CDR2: SGHRS and YFSETQ. CDR3 protein: CASSSTQVQEQYF. CDR3 bases: TGCGCCAGCAGCTCCACACAGGTACAGGAGCAGTACTTC.

This clonotype was seen ten or more times. V is TRBV12-3 or TRBV12-4 and J is TRBJ2-1; maybe TRBD1 (5 bases). V was trimmed by 7 bases and J by 5 bases, leaving 18 bases between them. This CDR3 has 15 residues. The CDR3 reads CASTWGGESDNEQFF. The CDR3 DNA follows: TGTGCCAGCACCTGGGGCGGAGAGTCGGACAATGAGCAGTTCTTC.

This clonotype appeared many times. The CDR3 here is CASRGLSTDTQYF. As DNA, the CDR3 is TGTGCCAGCCGGGGCCTTAGCACAGATACGCAGTATTTT. The chain couples TRBV5-4 to TRBJ2-3; either TRBD1 or TRBD2 may fit D (5 bases each). Germline loops: CDR1 SGHNT, CDR2 YYREEE (reference sequence). The CDR3 is 13 amino acids. V shed 7 bases and J shed 0 bases, with 9 bases lying between them.

This clonotype was detected many times. The CDR3 loop is CSAHATSGGAQTQYF. As DNA, the CDR3 is TGCAGTGCTCACGCTACTAGCGGGGGGGCGCAGACCCAGTACTTC. The chain uses TRBV20-1 and TRBJ2-5; 13 positions match TRBD2. There are 15 residues in the CDR3. Looked up from germline, CDR1 is DFQATT and CDR2 is SNEGSKA (reference sequence). Losses at the gene ends were 5 bases for V and 6 bases for J; bases not matched to a gene: 9.

J is TRBJ2-5 and V is TRBV28; D is ambiguous. V lost 2 bases, J lost 1 base, and 14 bases lay in between. CDR1 MDHEN and CDR2 SYDVKM come from the germline V gene. This CDR3 contains 16 residues. DNA for the CDR3: TGTGCCAGCAGTTTAAATCCCCCGAGCAGCCAAGAGACCCAGTACTTC. Amino acid sequence: CASSLNPPSSQETQYF.

This clonotype was detected many times. The CDR3 DNA is TGTGCCAGCACCGGGACAGGCTTGAAAGGAAACACCATATATTTT. Translation gives CASTGTGLKGNTIYF. The chain uses TRBV28 and TRBJ1-3, with TRBD1 matching 8 bases. V trimming: 7 bases; J trimming: 4 bases; junction bases outside the gene matches: 9. Germline-derived CDR1 and CDR2 are MDHEN and SYDVKM. CDR3 size: 15 residues.

A remark on this clonotype: Mismatch with germline at one junction end may stem from a read error. The chain carries TRBV20-1 and TRBJ2-7, with TRBD1 matching 7 bases. The CDR3 contains 12 residues. Germline V gives CDR1 DFQATT, CDR2 SNEGSKA (reference sequence). The CDR3 here is CSARSTDRVLAF. The CDR3 DNA is TGCAGTGCTAGATCCACCGACAGGGTTTTGGCCTTC.

The CDR3 protein is CASSPWTGSNEQFF. In DNA form, the CDR3 reads TGTGCCAGCAGCCCCTGGACGGGAAGCAATGAGCAGTTCTTC. The chain joins TRBV7-8 to TRBJ2-1; perhaps TRBD2 as D (5 bases). This CDR3 is built from 14 residues. In germline, CDR1 is SGHVS, CDR2 FQNEAQ. Trimming shortened V by 5 bases and J by 6 bases, and 14 bases separated the two germline ends.

In this sample, this clonotype turned up many times. The chain recombines TRBV7-6 with TRBJ2-1, with TRBD2 identical over 7 bases. Germline-derived CDR1 and CDR2 are SGHVS and FNYEAQ. The CDR3 loop spans 15 amino acids. J was trimmed by 12 bases and V by 0 bases; bases with no gene match: 11. The CDR3 protein is CASSLAFAAGLGQFF. DNA of the CDR3: TGTGCCAGCAGCTTAGCTTTTGCAGCGGGATTAGGGCAGTTCTTC.

The rearrangement links TRBV12-3 or TRBV12-4 to TRBJ2-5; D is possibly TRBD1 or TRBD2 (5 bases each). The CDR3 runs to 14 residues. V shed 4 bases and J shed 1 base, with 10 bases lying between them. The CDR3 loop reads CASSYTGTQETQYF. The CDR3 DNA is TGTGCCAGCAGTTATACCGGGACCCAAGAGACCCAGTACTTC.

This clonotype was seen ten or more times. The chain has TRBV20-1 and TRBJ2-5, with D tentatively TRBD2 (6 bases). The ends were cut back, 5 bases at V and 3 bases at J, with 13 bases in the middle. Germline V gene data show CDR1 as DFQATT and CDR2 as SNEGSKA (reference sequence). The CDR3 has 13 residues. For the CDR3, the DNA is TGCAGTGCTCCCCCCGGGGGAGAAGAGACCCAGTACTTC. Amino acid sequence: CSAPPGGEETQYF.

This clonotype was observed many times. This rearrangement joins TRBV10-3 to TRBJ2-3; D is perhaps TRBD1 (5 bases). V lost 10 bases and J 4 bases, leaving 15 bases between the germline ends. The CDR3 contains 13 residues. Looked up from germline, CDR1 is ENHRY and CDR2 is SYGVKD. Written as DNA, the CDR3 is TGTGCCACGATTCAGGGTTCCGCAGATACGCAGTATTTT. The encoded protein is CATIQGSADTQYF.

This clonotype was detected a few times. The CDR3 nucleotides are TGTGCCAGCTCAATGGACAGGGGGACTTCTGAAGCTTTCTTT. Translated, it gives CASSMDRGTSEAFF. The chain uses TRBV18 and TRBJ1-1, with 10 nucleotides matching TRBD1. V shed 5 bases, J shed 6 bases, and the junction held 6 bases outside the gene matches. Germline-derived CDR1 and CDR2 are KGHSH and LQKENI. CDR3 length: 14 residues.

This clonotype was observed a handful of times. J is TRBJ2-1 and V is TRBV24-1, with 9 bases fitting TRBD1. The trim removed 4 bases at V and 5 bases at J, leaving 8 bases unmatched. Germline CDR1 reads KGHDR; CDR2 reads SFDVKD. This CDR3 comprises 16 residues. CDR3 DNA sequence: TGTGCCACCAGTGACATTACAGGGGGCCGGCACAATGAGCAGTTCTTC. Translated: CATSDITGGRHNEQFF.

The rearrangement uses TRBV28 and TRBJ2-5; D possibly corresponds to TRBD1 (5 bases). CDR1 and CDR2 from the germline V gene are MDHEN and SYDVKM. The V end was cut by 5 bases, the J end by 4 bases, with 14 bases between. The CDR3 is 14 amino acids. CDR3 nucleotide sequence: TGTGCCAGCAGTCCAACCTGGCAGGGAGAGACCCAGTACTTC. Protein product: CASSPTWQGETQYF.

The rearrangement uses TRBV12-3 or TRBV12-4 and TRBJ2-3; the match to TRBD2 covers 8 bases. The CDR3 has 14 amino acids. The V and J ends lost 6 bases and 6 bases, in that order; junction bases with no gene match: 8. The CDR3 DNA sequence: TGTGCCAGCAGGCCCGCGGGGGGAGGGGATACGCAGTATTTT. Translation: CASRPAGGGDTQYF.

A few counts support this clonotype. V usage is TRBV2 and J usage is TRBJ1-5; 8 bases fit TRBD1. V dropped 8 bases and J dropped 10; count of bases not matched to a gene: 7. The CDR3 is made up of 12 amino acids. Germline V gives CDR1 SNHLY, CDR2 FYNNEI. This CDR3 is CASRDRLSPQHF. For the CDR3, the DNA is TGTGCCAGCCGGGACAGGTTAAGCCCCCAGCATTTT. Full variable domain (outside the CDR3, taken from reference TRBV2 and TRBJ1-5): EPEVTQTPSHQVTQMGQEVILRCVPISNHLYFYWYRQILGQKVEFLVSFYNNEISEKSEIFDDQFSVERPDGSNFTLKIRSTKLEDSAMYFCASRDRLSPQHFGDGTRLSIL.

This clonotype was observed a handful of times. The chain has TRBV12-3 or TRBV12-4 and TRBJ2-1; D unresolved. The CDR3 contains 14 residues. Trimming pared 2 bases from V and 9 bases from J, leaving 14 bases between. The CDR3 DNA is TGTGCCAGCAGTTTAATAGGACCCACGGGTGAGCAGTTCTTC. Its translation is CASSLIGPTGEQFF.

This clonotype was observed many times. The rearrangement links TRBV12-3 or TRBV12-4 to TRBJ2-5, with a possible D match to TRBD1 (6 bases). Trimming cost V 2 bases and J 5 bases, with 18 bases left between them. The CDR3 runs 16 residues. CDR3 in amino acids: CASSLPEGGAAETQYF. The CDR3 nucleotides read TGTGCCAGCAGTTTACCCGAAGGGGGAGCTGCGGAGACCCAGTACTTC.

There are many counts of this clonotype. The V call is TRBV5-5, the J call TRBJ2-2; possibly TRBD1 for D (5 bases). Germline V gene data show CDR1 as SGHKS and CDR2 as YYEKEE (reference sequence). Trimming stripped 1 base from V and 5 bases from J, with 12 bases between. This CDR3 spans 15 amino acids. The CDR3 protein is CASSLSLTETGELFF. The CDR3 DNA is TGTGCCAGCAGCTTGAGCCTGACAGAGACCGGGGAGCTGTTTTTT.

This clonotype was seen many times. This chain connects TRBV20-1 to TRBJ1-2, with 9 bases lining up with TRBD1. There are 13 residues in the CDR3. The J segment lost 5 bases and the V segment lost 6 bases, leaving 7 bases of the junction unmatched. The germline gives CDR1 DFQATT, CDR2 SNEGSKA (reference sequence). DNA of the CDR3: TGCAGTGCCGTTATACAGGGGGCGTATGGCTACACCTTC. Encoded protein: CSAVIQGAYGYTF.

This clonotype was counted ten times or more. The chain links TRBV2 to TRBJ2-5; D perhaps matches TRBD2 (6 bases). The V and J ends lost 7 bases and 5 bases respectively, with 29 bases between them. Germline loops: CDR1 SNHLY, CDR2 FYNNEI. The CDR3 covers 18 residues. CDR3 sequence: CASIDAGKYGEPMETQYF. The CDR3 DNA is TGTGCCAGCATAGATGCGGGGAAGTACGGGGAGCCAATGGAGACCCAGTACTTC.